The T cell receptor (beta chain) under discussion was sequenced for a study of CD8 T cells in ankylosing spondylitis. CDR1 is DFQATT, CDR2 SNEGSKA, per germline (reference sequence). The V end lost 1 base, the J end lost 2 bases, and 9 bases lay between the germline ends. The CDR3 sequence is 13 residues long. Notes on the study in general: CD8+ cells made up the disease-linked clones, which were relatively rare in peripheral blood.

This clonotype has just a few counts. As yet, its antigen is unknown. Making the TCR beta libraries involved quantitative 5'-RACE with molecular barcodes. MiXCR, run by TCRdb on the 5' RACE reads, gives a single entry per CDR3 protein. The sample lists fewer than 250,000 distinct CDR3 sequences, more than 9% occurring once. The receptor comes from a male donor with ankylosing spondylitis or in good health (not recorded which). The V call is TRBV20-1, the J call TRBJ2-7; D is ambiguous. Sequencing input: blood, either unsorted or a sorted T cell fraction (not recorded which). CDR3 residues: CSARGGRAYEQYF. The CDR3 DNA sequence: TGCAGTGCTAGAGGGGGTAGGGCCTACGAGCAGTACTTC.